The 12 T cell receptor beta chains below come from one sample, sequenced in a study of blood T cell repertoires in COVID-19. The table came from immunoSEQ multiplex PCR; TCRdb's copy has only in-frame clones and leaves some out. The sample carries about 110,000 clones, more than 70% recorded once. The sequenced sample consisted of peripheral blood. Receptor source: a man in his 70s with acute or convalescent COVID-19.

This clone was seen more than once but under ten times. The rearrangement uses TRBV7-6 and TRBJ1-1; 7 bases are a match to TRBD1. The ends lost 5 bases at V and 11 bases at J; junction bases unmatched: 8. This CDR3 comprises 12 residues. From germline, CDR1 is SGHVS and CDR2 FNYEAQ. In nucleotides, the CDR3 is TGTGCCAGCAGCGACAGGGAGAGGGAGGCTTTCTTT. Residues: CASSDREREAFF.

The CDR3 DNA follows: TGTGCCAGCAGTTCGGAGGGGGAGCTGTTTTTT. It specifies CASSSEGELFF. The chain couples TRBV12-3 or TRBV12-4 to TRBJ2-2, with D uncertain. The CDR3 contains 11 residues. Trimming cost V 4 bases and J 8 bases, with 5 bases left between them.

In the case of this clone: The junction departs from germline at one end; a sequencing error may be responsible. The chain uses TRBV6-1 and TRBJ1-5; D gene unclear. Germline CDR1 is MNHNS and CDR2 is SASEGT. The CDR3 extends over 15 amino acids. The CDR3 is CASIEQGGDNQPQHF. DNA of the CDR3: TGTGCCAGCATTGAACAAGGAGGAGACAATCAGCCCCAGCATTTT.

The genes are TRBV7-9 and TRBJ1-5; the D gene is possibly TRBD1 (5 bases). Germline CDR1 is SEHNR and CDR2 is FQNEAQ (reference sequence). Trimming left V 5 bases short and J 2 bases short, with 13 bases between. The CDR3 contains 15 residues. CDR3 in DNA: TGTGCCAGCAGCGATGGGCGGGGGGGCAATCAGCCCCAGCATTTT. It specifies CASSDGRGGNQPQHF.

The chain has TRBV14 and TRBJ1-1; D is uncertain. V lost 6 bases to trimming and J lost 1 base, with 3 bases between them. Germline values: CDR1 SGHDN, CDR2 FVKESK. CDR3 length: 11 residues. DNA of the CDR3: TGTGCCAGCAGTAAGAACACTGAAGCTTTCTTT. Its protein product is CASSKNTEAFF.

The chain links TRBV14 to TRBJ2-7; 7 bases map to TRBD1. Germline loops: CDR1 SGHDN, CDR2 FVKESK. V lost 6 bases and J lost 6; bases outside the gene matches: 11. The CDR3 spans 14 residues. This CDR3 is CASRKGTAGVEQYF. CDR3 DNA: TGTGCCAGCAGGAAGGGGACAGCCGGTGTCGAGCAGTACTTC. Full variable domain (remainder filled in from reference TRBV14 and TRBJ2-7): EAGVTQFPSHSVIEKGQTVTLRCDPISGHDNLYWYRRVMGKEIKFLLHFVKESKQDESGMPNNRFLAERTGGTYSTLKVQPAELEDSGVYFCASRKGTAGVEQYFGPGTRLTVT.

J is TRBJ2-2 and V is TRBV2; D perhaps matches TRBD2 (6 bases). Trimming removed 3 bases at V and 5 bases at J, with 13 bases between. From germline, CDR1 is SNHLY and CDR2 FYNNEI. This CDR3 has 15 residues. Here the CDR3 DNA reads TGTGCCAGCAGTGATAGGTTGGGACTGACCGGGGAGCTGTTTTTT. As protein: CASSDRLGLTGELFF.

This chain connects TRBV10-1 to TRBJ2-1; the match to TRBD1 covers 12 bases. The germline V gene has CDR1 WNHNN and CDR2 SYGVQD (reference sequence). Trimming took 4 bases from V and 8 from J; bases not matched to a gene: 6. This CDR3 has 15 residues. CDR3 protein: CASSGGTGGVYEQFF. In DNA form, the CDR3 reads TGCGCCAGCAGTGGAGGGACAGGGGGCGTGTATGAGCAGTTCTTC.

The genes are TRBV10-3 and TRBJ1-3; a possible D gene is TRBD1 (5 bases). CDR1 is ENHRY and CDR2 is SYGVKD in the germline V gene. The CDR3 length is 18 residues. V dropped 0 bases and J dropped 0 bases, with 15 bases sitting between them. CDR3 DNA: TGTGCCATCAGTGAGTCGTTGCAGGGCTTTCGCTCTGGAAACACCATATATTTT. Translating gives CAISESLQGFRSGNTIYF.

This clone has a single count. The chain links TRBV19 to TRBJ2-1, with D possibly being TRBD2 (5 bases). Germline V lookup: CDR1 LNHDA, CDR2 SQIVND (reference sequence). Trimming took off 1 base at V and 13 bases at J, with 17 bases between the two ends. The CDR3 contains 14 residues. The CDR3 loop is CASSIGGSSVVQFF. The CDR3 DNA is TGTGCCAGTAGTATAGGGGGTAGTAGCGTGGTCCAGTTCTTC.

This chain connects TRBV5-4 to TRBJ1-2, with 9 bases aligning to TRBD1. The CDR3 has 16 residues. J was trimmed by 0 bases and V by 3 bases; bases with no gene match: 6. Germline V gives CDR1 SGHNT, CDR2 YYREEE (reference sequence). The CDR3 reads CASSSGTGKANYGYTF. As DNA, the CDR3 is TGTGCCAGCAGCTCTGGGACAGGGAAAGCTAACTATGGCTACACCTTC. Using reference TRBV5-4 and TRBJ1-2 for the parts outside the CDR3, the full variable domain is ETGVTQSPTHLIKTRGQQVTLRCSSQSGHNTVSWYQQALGQGPQFIFQYYREEENGRGNFPPRFSGLQFPNYSSELNVNALELDDSALYLCASSSGTGKANYGYTFGSGTRLTVV.

The chain has TRBV7-2 and TRBJ1-6; 8 bases map to TRBD1. V lost 4 bases to trimming and J lost 0 bases; unmatched junction nucleotides: 5. The CDR3 spans 17 residues. Germline lookup yields CDR1 SGHTA and CDR2 FQGNSA. CDR3 coding DNA: TGTGCCAGCAGCTCAGGACAGGGAAGCTCCTATAATTCACCCCTCCACTTT. Its protein is CASSSGQGSSYNSPLHF.